This entry lists 30 T cell receptor beta chains sequenced from one sample in a study of tumor and adjacent non-tumor tissue in lung cancer. The template was RNA from unsorted bulk tissue. This non-tumor lung sample came from over 3 cm beyond the tumor edge. Three rounds of nested PCR, following a modified ARM-PCR protocol, produced the TCRbeta library. TCRdb used MiXCR to reprocess the multiplex PCR reads, holding one entry per CDR3 protein. The sample has about 100,000 distinct CDR3 sequences, 65% seen once. The sample consisted of distant non-tumor lung tissue. Receptors originate from a man between 25 and 39 years old with non-small cell lung cancer.

This clonotype has at least ten counts. The chain combines TRBV5-6 with TRBJ1-2; the D gene is possibly TRBD1 (6 bases). Germline values: CDR1 SGHDT, CDR2 YYEEEE. The V and J ends lost 0 bases and 8 bases respectively, with 14 bases between them. The CDR3 is 14 residues long. CDR3 bases: TGTGCCAGCAGCTTGGCCACAGGGAGACGGGGCTACACCTTC. Its protein is CASSLATGRRGYTF.

Details on this clonotype: Being one base from a much bigger clone, this may be a read error. V usage is TRBV13 and J usage is TRBJ1-4; D is uncertain. Germline V gives CDR1 PRHDT, CDR2 FYEKMQ (reference sequence). The CDR3 sequence is 14 residues long. The CDR3 DNA is TGTGCCATCAGCCCAGAGGGCACTAATGAAAAACTGTTTTTT. It codes for CAISPEGTNEKLFF.

Comment on this clonotype: This may arise from a read error, as a much more abundant clone is one base away. The rearrangement uses TRBV25-1 and TRBJ1-5; 8 bases are a match to TRBD1. The CDR3 has 16 residues. Germline V gives CDR1 MGHDK, CDR2 SYGVNS. The CDR3 reads CASSESGRGQNRPQHF. The DNA of the CDR3 is TGTGCCAGCAGTGAATCGGGCAGGGGGCAGAATCGGCCCCAGCATTTT.

As concerns this clonotype: At one end the junction does not follow the germline gene, possibly because of a read error. This rearrangement joins TRBV29-1 to TRBJ2-5; D call uncertain. Per the germline V gene, CDR1 is SQVTM and CDR2 is ANQGSEA. This CDR3 is built from 13 residues. For the CDR3, the DNA is TGCAGCGTTGAGTTTACGGACCAAGAGACCCAATGCTTC. This sequence encodes CSVEFTDQETQCF.

This clonotype was picked up a small number of times. A much larger clone lies one base from this, so it may be a read error. The chain is built from TRBV6-2 or TRBV6-3 and TRBJ2-7; D is unresolved. CDR3 size: 13 residues. Trimming took 3 bases from V and 3 from J, leaving 9 bases between them. In germline, CDR1 is MNHEY, CDR2 SVGEGT. The CDR3: CASSYERIYEQYF. The CDR3 nucleotides are TGTGCCAGCAGTTATGAGCGAATCTACGAGCAGTACTTC.

The rearrangement uses TRBV6-5 and TRBJ1-1; no firm D call. There are 14 residues in the CDR3. Germline-derived CDR1 and CDR2 are MNHEY and SVGAGI. V was shortened by 7 bases and J by 2 bases, with 14 bases between the two germline ends. CDR3 nucleotides: TGTGCCAGCAAGCGGGAAAGGACTAACACTGAAGCTTTCTTT. It specifies CASKRERTNTEAFF.

Many counts were recorded for this clonotype. V usage is TRBV2 and J usage is TRBJ1-3, with D unresolved. The CDR3 runs to 12 residues. CDR1 is SNHLY, CDR2 FYNNEI, per germline. The V gene lost 8 bases and the J gene lost 4 bases, with 9 bases spanning the gap. Here the CDR3 reads CASRGQGNTIYF. CDR3 nucleotides: TGTGCCAGCCGCGGGCAGGGAAACACCATATATTTT.

Comments on this clonotype: A read error is possible here, since a much larger clone lies one base away. J is TRBJ2-3 and V is TRBV5-4; 11 nucleotides match TRBD2. The CDR3 is made up of 19 amino acids. V gave up 4 bases and J gave up 2 bases; unmatched junction bases: 15. Germline CDR1 reads SGHNT; CDR2 reads YYREEE (reference sequence). CDR3 bases: TGTGCCAGCAGCCGTGAACTAGCGGGAGTTTTGACGGACACAGATACGCAGTATTTT. It codes for CASSRELAGVLTDTDTQYF. The variable domain in full, completed from reference TRBV5-4 and TRBJ2-3, reads ETGVTQSPTHLIKTRGQQVTLRCSSQSGHNTVSWYQQALGQGPQFIFQYYREEENGRGNFPPRFSGLQFPNYSSELNVNALELDDSALYLCASSRELAGVLTDTDTQYFGPGTRLTVL.

This clonotype was found a few times. Possible read error: a much larger clone is one base away. The rearrangement uses TRBV10-3 and TRBJ1-4; TRBD1 aligns across 9 bases. Germline loops: CDR1 ENHRY, CDR2 SYGVKD. The CDR3 runs to 14 residues. CDR3 in amino acids: CAIRGQGPNERLFF. The CDR3 DNA reads as TGTGCCATCAGGGGACAGGGTCCGAATGAAAGACTGTTTTTT.

As concerns this clonotype: A single base separates this from a much larger clone, so it may be a read error. This chain links TRBV7-8 with TRBJ2-2, with D possibly TRBD2 on 5 matching bases. CDR3 size: 13 residues. Germline CDR1 SGHVS, CDR2 FQNEAQ. Trimming removed 5 bases from V and 7 bases from J, with 11 bases in between. CDR3 nucleotide sequence: TGTGCCAGCAGCAGGGAGTTGGGCGGGGAGCTGTTTTTT. Translated, it gives CASSRELGGELFF.

About this clonotype itself: Lacking the conserved final phenylalanine or tryptophan, this CDR3 likely reflects a read error. The rearrangement links TRBV6-2 or TRBV6-3 to TRBJ2-1, with D perhaps TRBD2 (6 bases). Trimming cost V 10 bases and J 2 bases, with 15 bases left between them. The germline V gene encodes CDR1 MNHEY and CDR2 SVGEGT. This CDR3 region has 14 residues. CDR3 bases: TGTGCCATCAGGATGGAGGGGACCTACAATGAGCAGTTCATC. Amino acids: CAIRMEGTYNEQFI.

This clonotype was observed a few times. A much larger clonotype is one base distant, so this may be a read error. This sequence joins TRBV4-2 and TRBJ1-5; D uncertain. CDR3 size: 15 residues. CDR1 is LGHNA and CDR2 is YNFKEQ in the germline V gene. This CDR3 reads CASRPTPFSDQPQHF. The CDR3 DNA reads as TGTGCCAGCAGACCGACCCCCTTTAGCGATCAGCCCCAGCATTTT.

A word on this clonotype: One junction end does not reproduce the germline sequence, and a read error may be involved. The rearrangement uses TRBV5-4 and TRBJ2-5; perhaps TRBD1 as D (6 bases). Germline-derived CDR1 and CDR2 are SGHNT and YYREEE (reference sequence). This CDR3 has 15 residues. In nucleotides, the CDR3 is TGTGCCAGCAGAGGAACGGGACACGATAAAGAGACCAAGTACTTC. Translated: CASRGTGHDKETKYF. The variable domain in full, completed from reference TRBV5-4 and TRBJ2-5, reads ETGVTQSPTHLIKTRGQQVTLRCSSQSGHNTVSWYQQALGQGPQFIFQYYREEENGRGNFPPRFSGLQFPNYSSELNVNALELDDSALYLCASRGTGHDKETKYFGPGTRLLVL.

The table lists this clonotype with many counts. The chain couples TRBV13 to TRBJ2-7; D gene ambiguous. Trimming took off 2 bases at V and 3 bases at J, with 5 bases between the two ends. In germline, CDR1 is PRHDT, CDR2 FYEKMQ (reference sequence). The CDR3 length is 12 residues. CDR3 bases: TGTGCCAGCAGCTTAAGTCGCTACGAGCAGTACTTC. It codes for CASSLSRYEQYF.

With respect to this clonotype: The germline gene is not matched at one end of the junction; a read error may be the cause. This chain joins TRBV4-3 and TRBJ2-3, with TRBD1 identical over 9 bases. Germline CDR1 reads LGHNA; CDR2 reads YSLEER. CDR3 size: 16 residues. The CDR3 DNA follows: TGCGCCAGCAGCCAAGACGGGACAGGGAGCTTAGATACACAGTATTTT. The encoded protein is CASSQDGTGSLDTQYF.

This clonotype was detected a few times. The J gene is TRBJ2-7, the V gene TRBV11-2; D is possibly TRBD1 (5 bases). CDR3 size: 15 residues. Trimming pared 2 bases from V and 3 bases from J, leaving 14 bases between. From germline, CDR1 is SGHAT and CDR2 FQNNGV. The CDR3 nucleotides read TGTGCCAGCAGCTTACGGCGAGGACACGTCTACGAGCAGTACTTC. It is translated as CASSLRRGHVYEQYF.

The sample holds many counts of this clonotype. The chain combines TRBV4-2 with TRBJ2-5, with D maybe TRBD1 (7 bases). The CDR3 contains 15 residues. The V gene's germline CDR1 is LGHNA and CDR2 YNFKEQ. V dropped 3 bases and J dropped 5 bases, with 16 bases sitting between them. The CDR3 loop reads CASSQRGQGGETQYF. DNA of the CDR3: TGTGCCAGCAGCCAGAGGGGTCAGGGGGGCGAGACCCAGTACTTC.

CDR3 in DNA: TGTGCCAGCAGTCAAGAGCCGACAGGGTTTGTGGTCGAGCAGTACTTC. It encodes CASSQEPTGFVVEQYF. This chain uses TRBV5-6 with TRBJ2-7, with 7 bases identical to TRBD1. The germline V gene encodes CDR1 SGHDT and CDR2 YYEEEE. With V trimmed by 5 bases and J by 6 bases, 17 bases remained unmatched. This CDR3 region has 16 residues.

As to this clonotype: The missing conserved phenylalanine or tryptophan at the end of this CDR3 makes a read error likely. The chain combines TRBV11-2 with TRBJ2-1, with 8 bases that match TRBD1. Germline CDR1 and CDR2: SGHAT and FQNNGV. The CDR3 spans 15 residues. CDR3 DNA sequence: TGTACCAGCAGCTTTCGACAGGGGATTCACAATGAGCAGTTCCTC. It translates to CTSSFRQGIHNEQFL.

This chain uses TRBV4-3 with TRBJ1-4; D ambiguous. This CDR3 is 15 amino acids long. V was cut by 9 bases and J by 8 bases, with 22 bases left in between. Germline assignment: CDR1 LGHNA and CDR2 YSLEER. CDR3 protein: CARSATTWWSEKLFF. The DNA of the CDR3 is TGCGCCAGAAGCGCTACCACCTGGTGGAGCGAAAAACTGTTTTTT.

This rearrangement joins TRBV6-4 to TRBJ2-2, with D perhaps assigned TRBD1 or TRBD2 (5 bases each). Germline V gene sequence: CDR1 MRHNA, CDR2 SNTAGT. Trimming stripped 7 bases from V and 4 bases from J, with 13 bases between. CDR3 length equals 14 residues. CDR3 region: CASKGTSFTGELFF. CDR3 nucleotide sequence: TGTGCCAGCAAAGGGACCTCGTTCACCGGGGAGCTGTTTTTT.

As to this clonotype: Being one base from a much bigger clone, this may be a read error. This chain uses TRBV20-1 with TRBJ1-1; D remains unclear. Germline lookup yields CDR1 DFQATT and CDR2 SNEGSKA (reference sequence). The CDR3 is made up of 12 amino acids. V shed 3 bases and J shed 3 bases, with 8 bases lying between them. The CDR3 region has the DNA TGCAGTGCTAGTGCGAGGTACACTGAAGCTTTCTTT. Translating it yields CSASARYTEAFF.

This clonotype has more than one count but fewer than ten. Given a much more abundant clone one base away, this may be a read error. The DNA is left out, because the CDR3 cannot be placed on it with certainty; the CDR3 is given as TCRdb lists it. This chain connects TRBV4-2 to TRBJ1-1; TRBD1, the table's D call, was not compared with the DNA. 16 amino acids form the CDR3, both terminal residues included. The germline gives CDR1 LGHNA, CDR2 YNFKEQ. CDR3 protein: CASSQVGRGSGTEALF.

This clonotype came up a few times. A clone one base away is much larger, so this may be a read error. The chain couples TRBV6-5 to TRBJ1-6; TRBD1 matches 7 bases. CDR1 is MNHEY and CDR2 is SVGAGI in the germline V gene. There are 15 residues in the CDR3. The CDR3 reads CTSSQTGAGGSPLHF. CDR3 coding DNA: TGTACCAGCAGTCAAACAGGGGCCGGTGGTTCACCCCTCCACTTT.

This clonotype was counted a few times. The chain recombines TRBV11-1 with TRBJ2-1; perhaps D is TRBD1 or TRBD2 (7 bases each). CDR1 SGHAT and CDR2 FQDESV come from the germline V gene (reference sequence). This CDR3 is built from 16 residues. Trimming shortened V by 5 bases and J by 8 bases, and 22 bases separated the two germline ends. The CDR3 DNA reads TGTGCCAGCAGCGCACAGGGGTGGGGGGGCCGCTATGAGCAGTTCTTC. Its translation: CASSAQGWGGRYEQFF.

Comment on this clonotype: The junction differs from germline at one of its ends, possibly a read error. V usage is TRBV5-4 and J usage is TRBJ2-7, with 12 nucleotides matching TRBD2. Germline CDR1 and CDR2: SGHNT and YYREEE (reference sequence). This CDR3 is built from 16 residues. The CDR3 DNA reads TGTGACAGCAGCTTGTTACTAGCGGGAGGTTTTGACGAGCAGTACTTC. As protein: CDSSLLLAGGFDEQYF.

Comment on this clonotype: Sequence at one end of the junction differs from germline and may be a read error. This rearrangement joins TRBV12-3 or TRBV12-4 to TRBJ2-5, with 8 bases fitting TRBD2. CDR3 length: 16 residues. This CDR3 reads CASSEPCTSGQETQYF. Written as DNA, the CDR3 is TGTGCCAGCAGCGAACCCTGCACTAGCGGCCAAGAAACCCAGTACTTC.

Remarks on this clonotype: Given the absence of the conserved phenylalanine or tryptophan at the CDR3 end, a read error is likely. This chain joins TRBV29-1 and TRBJ1-1; D gene ambiguous. Per germline, CDR1 SQVTM and CDR2 ANQGSEA. The CDR3 runs to 10 residues. V was shortened by 6 bases and J by 8 bases, with 10 bases between the two germline ends. The CDR3 protein is CSVDNSEAFL. In DNA form, the CDR3 reads TGCAGCGTCGATAATAGCGAAGCTTTCTTA.

Comments on this clonotype: The junction does not match germline at one end; this may be a read error. The chain employs TRBV11-2 and TRBJ2-7, with a possible D match to TRBD1 (5 bases). Germline CDR1 and CDR2: SGHAT and FQNNGV. The CDR3 consists of 13 residues. CDR3 loop: CAISPLFWGEQCF. Written as DNA, the CDR3 is TGTGCCATCAGCCCACTGTTTTGGGGCGAGCAGTGCTTC. The entire variable domain, with the rest obtained from reference TRBV11-2 and TRBJ2-7, is as follows: EAGVAQSPRYKIIEKRQSVAFWCNPISGHATLYWYQQILGQGPKLLIQFQNNGVVDDSQLPKDRFSAERLKGVDSTLKIQPAKLEDSAVYLCAISPLFWGEQCFGPGTRLTVT.

This clonotype was counted many times. The chain combines TRBV5-5 with TRBJ1-5, with D maybe TRBD1 (6 bases). Trimming shortened V by 3 bases and J by 0 bases, and 13 bases separated the two germline ends. The germline CDR1 and CDR2 sequences are SGHKS and YYEKEE (reference sequence). The CDR3 is made up of 16 amino acids. This chain's CDR3 is CASSYLGGLSNQPQHF. CDR3 sequence (DNA): TGTGCCAGCAGCTATTTGGGGGGCCTTAGCAATCAGCCCCAGCATTTT.